A single sample is the source of the 6 T cell receptor beta chains below, sequenced in a study of cytomegalovirus exposure and HLA in healthy donors. The study ran its PCR with 60 Vbeta and 13 Jbeta primers. The repertoire was sequenced with immunoSEQ multiplex PCR; TCRdb's copy has only in-frame clones and lacks some. The sample includes fewer than 250,000 clones, over 75% of them seen just once. The sample comprised PBMCs. All receptors derive from a young man in good health and CMV-seronegative.

The rearrangement links TRBV29-1 to TRBJ2-6, with a weak D call TRBD1 (7 bases). The CDR3 is 16 residues long. The germline gives CDR1 SQVTM, CDR2 ANQGSEA. V lost 3 bases and J lost 4, with 16 bases in between. The CDR3 loop is CSVEGGTAGGANVLTF. The CDR3 bases are TGCAGCGTTGAGGGCGGGACAGCTGGAGGGGCCAACGTCCTGACTTTC. Based on the CDR3 plus reference TRBV29-1 and TRBJ2-6, the full variable domain is SAVISQKPSRDICQRGTSLTIQCQVDSQVTMMFWYRQQPGQSLTLIATANQGSEATYESGFVIDKFPISRPNLTFSTLTVSNMSPEDSSIYLCSVEGGTAGGANVLTFGAGSRLTVL.

The chain has TRBV30 and TRBJ1-3; D is ambiguous. The germline gives CDR1 GTSNPN, CDR2 SVGIG (reference sequence). Trimming removed 2 bases at V and 4 bases at J, with 12 bases between. The CDR3 runs 14 residues. CDR3: CAWSLTGGGNTIYF. The CDR3 nucleotides are TGTGCCTGGAGTCTGACCGGAGGGGGAAACACCATATATTTT.

The chain joins TRBV15 to TRBJ1-1, with 7 bases matching TRBD1. The CDR3 has 14 amino acids. Trimming took 5 bases from V and 4 from J; bases not matched to a gene: 7. Germline CDR1 is LNHNV and CDR2 is YYDKDF (reference sequence). The CDR3 DNA sequence: TGTGCCACCAGCCCGCCGACAGGGATCACTGAAGCTTTCTTT. Its translation: CATSPPTGITEAFF.

V is TRBV6-6 and J is TRBJ2-7; D not certain. Trimming removed 2 bases at V and 0 bases at J, with 11 bases between. Germline CDR1 and CDR2: MNHNY and SVGAGI (reference sequence). The CDR3 contains 15 residues. The chain's CDR3 is CASSYGQVSSYEQYF. Here the CDR3 DNA reads TGTGCCAGCAGTTACGGGCAGGTGAGCTCCTACGAGCAGTACTTC.

As DNA, the CDR3 is TGTGCCAGCAGCTTAGAGTACGGTACCTATGGCTACACCTTC. Residues: CASSLEYGTYGYTF. V is TRBV7-9 and J is TRBJ1-2, with D unclear. The V end was cut by 1 base, the J end by 4 bases, with 10 bases between. CDR3 length: 14 amino acids. The germline CDR1 and CDR2 sequences are SEHNR and FQNEAQ (reference sequence).

Remarks on this clone: Other DNA variants within this sample encode the same CDR3. The J gene is TRBJ1-2, the V gene TRBV7-9; 9 bases are shared with TRBD1. The CDR3 length is 13 residues. V dropped 3 bases and J dropped 6; count of bases not matched to a gene: 2. CDR1 is SEHNR, CDR2 FQNEAQ, per germline (reference sequence). The CDR3 nucleotides are TGTGCCAGCAGCTTGGGACAGGGTAATGGCTACACCTTC. Protein sequence: CASSLGQGNGYTF.